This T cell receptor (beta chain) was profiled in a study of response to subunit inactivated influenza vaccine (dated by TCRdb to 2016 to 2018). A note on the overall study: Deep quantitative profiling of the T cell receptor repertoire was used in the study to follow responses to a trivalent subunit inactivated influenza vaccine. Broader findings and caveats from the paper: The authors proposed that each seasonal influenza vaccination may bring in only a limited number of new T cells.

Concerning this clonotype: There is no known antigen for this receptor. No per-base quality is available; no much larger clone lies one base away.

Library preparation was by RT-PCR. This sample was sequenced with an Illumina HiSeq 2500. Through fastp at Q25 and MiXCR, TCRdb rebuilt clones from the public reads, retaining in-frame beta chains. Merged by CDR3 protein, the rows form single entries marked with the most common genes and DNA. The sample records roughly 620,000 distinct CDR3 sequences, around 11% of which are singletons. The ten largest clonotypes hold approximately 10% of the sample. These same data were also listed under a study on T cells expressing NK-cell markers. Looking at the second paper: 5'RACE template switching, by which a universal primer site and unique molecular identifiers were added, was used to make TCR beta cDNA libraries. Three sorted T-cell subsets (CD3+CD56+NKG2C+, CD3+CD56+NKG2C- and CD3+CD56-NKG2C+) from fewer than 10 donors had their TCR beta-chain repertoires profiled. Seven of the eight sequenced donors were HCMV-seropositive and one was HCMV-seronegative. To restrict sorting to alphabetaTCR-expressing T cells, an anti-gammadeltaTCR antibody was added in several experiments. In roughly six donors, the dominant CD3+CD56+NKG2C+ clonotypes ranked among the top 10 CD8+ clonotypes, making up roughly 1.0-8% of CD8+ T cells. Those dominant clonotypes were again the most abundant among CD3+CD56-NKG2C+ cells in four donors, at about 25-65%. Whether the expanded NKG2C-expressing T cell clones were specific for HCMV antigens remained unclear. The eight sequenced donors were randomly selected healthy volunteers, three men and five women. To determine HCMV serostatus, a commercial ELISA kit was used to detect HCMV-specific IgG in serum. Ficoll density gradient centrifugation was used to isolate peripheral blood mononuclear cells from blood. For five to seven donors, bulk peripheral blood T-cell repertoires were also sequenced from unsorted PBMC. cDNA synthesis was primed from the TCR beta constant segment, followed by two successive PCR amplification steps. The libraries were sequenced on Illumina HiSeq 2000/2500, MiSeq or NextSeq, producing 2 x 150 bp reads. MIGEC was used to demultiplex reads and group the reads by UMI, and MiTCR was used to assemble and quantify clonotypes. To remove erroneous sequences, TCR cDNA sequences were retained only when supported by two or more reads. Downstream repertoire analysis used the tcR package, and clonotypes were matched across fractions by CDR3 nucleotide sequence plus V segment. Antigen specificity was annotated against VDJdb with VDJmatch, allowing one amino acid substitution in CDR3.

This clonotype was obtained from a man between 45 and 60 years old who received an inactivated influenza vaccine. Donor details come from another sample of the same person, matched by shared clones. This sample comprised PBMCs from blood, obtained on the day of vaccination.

The nucleotide sequence is given as TGTGCCAGCAGTCTTACAGGGAGTGCATACAATGAGCAGTTCTTC. Translation gives CASSLTGSAYNEQFF. Recombination connected TRBV27 to TRBJ2-1; TRBD1 is a possible D gene, resting on 6 matching bases. V is pared back by 5 bases and J by 4 bases, with 15 bases lying between the germline termini. Including cysteine and phenylalanine, the CDR3 has 15 amino acids. Only the CDR3 DNA is retained, 45 bases long and in frame from the first base. CDR1 and CDR2 are read off the germline V gene (reference sequence) as MNHEY and SMNVEV.